What follows are 30 T cell receptor beta chains derived from one specimen sequenced in a study of cytomegalovirus exposure and HLA in healthy donors. Primers included in the PCR were 60 Vbeta and 13 Jbeta primers. TCRdb keeps only in-frame clones here, not all; method: immunoSEQ multiplex PCR. Altogether about 170,000 clones are present, 65% to 80% being singletons, with the ten largest covering around 3.1%. The sequenced sample was PBMCs. The origin of the receptors is a woman aged 45-65 years in good health and CMV-seropositive.

The chain uses TRBV6-4 and TRBJ2-1; D perhaps matches TRBD1 (6 bases). The germline V gene encodes CDR1 MRHNA and CDR2 SNTAGT. V lost 6 bases and J 5 bases, leaving 17 bases between the germline ends. This CDR3 contains 15 residues. CDR3 amino acids: CASSSPWGQDNEQFF. The CDR3 nucleotides read TGTGCCAGCAGCAGCCCCTGGGGACAAGACAATGAGCAGTTCTTC.

The chain uses TRBV13 and TRBJ1-1; TRBD1 might be the D (5 bases). The CDR3 runs to 12 residues. V lost 5 bases and J lost 7, with 11 bases in between. Looked up from germline, CDR1 is PRHDT and CDR2 is FYEKMQ (reference sequence). The DNA of the CDR3 is TGTGCCAGCAGCGTCGGGACTATTGAAGCTTTCTTT. It yields the protein CASSVGTIEAFF.

In its sample, this clone was seen once. The same CDR3 can be traced to other DNA sequences in this sample. The chain recombines TRBV30 with TRBJ2-7; D remains ambiguous. The CDR3 runs 12 residues. Germline V gene lookup returns CDR1 GTSNPN and CDR2 SVGIG (reference sequence). Trimming removed 5 bases from V and 3 bases from J, with 11 bases in between. In DNA form, the CDR3 reads TGTGCCTGGTCACCATCTAGCTACGAGCAGTACTTC. The encoded protein is CAWSPSSYEQYF.

This clone was detected once. This rearrangement joins TRBV9 to TRBJ2-5; maybe TRBD2 (5 bases). Trimming took 4 bases from V and 5 from J, leaving 24 bases between them. Germline CDR1 SGDLS, CDR2 YYNGEE. This CDR3 is 17 amino acids long. CDR3 region: CASSPEAGRSGRETQYF. CDR3 in DNA: TGTGCCAGCAGCCCAGAAGCTGGGAGATCCGGCCGGGAGACCCAGTACTTC.

This clone was observed once. The V and J genes are TRBV9 and TRBJ1-2, with D possibly matching TRBD1 (5 bases). The CDR3 totals 15 residues. CDR1 is SGDLS and CDR2 is YYNGEE in the germline V gene. The V gene lost 4 bases and the J gene lost 5 bases, with 18 bases spanning the gap. Written as DNA, the CDR3 is TGTGCCAGCAGCTCTCTCAGTGGGGGGGGATATGGCTACACCTTC. Its translation is CASSSLSGGGYGYTF.

The rearrangement links TRBV28 to TRBJ2-1; perhaps TRBD1 as D (5 bases). V lost 7 bases and J 7 bases, leaving 17 bases between the germline ends. CDR1 is MDHEN and CDR2 is SYDVKM in the germline V gene. The CDR3 extends over 14 amino acids. The CDR3 is CASTRGAGINEQFF. In DNA, the CDR3 is TGTGCCAGCACCCGTGGGGCAGGGATTAATGAGCAGTTCTTC.

CDR3 sequence reads: CASRTRTGTHQPQHF. DNA of the CDR3: TGTGCAAGTCGCACGAGGACAGGGACCCATCAGCCCCAGCATTTT. The chain recombines TRBV12-2 with TRBJ1-5; the D segment call TRBD1 is taken from the table without a DNA check. TRBV12-2 is a documented pseudogene. The CDR3 is made up of 15 amino acids.

This chain links TRBV14 with TRBJ1-1; maybe TRBD1 (5 bases). The germline V gene encodes CDR1 SGHDN and CDR2 FVKESK. This CDR3 spans 14 amino acids. The V end lost 6 bases, the J end lost 4 bases, and 15 bases lay between the germline ends. This chain's CDR3 is CASRGTGGTTEAFF. CDR3 in DNA: TGTGCCAGCAGGGGAACTGGGGGGACCACTGAAGCTTTCTTT.

This chain links TRBV18 with TRBJ1-4; TRBD1 might be the D (6 bases). The CDR3 is made up of 15 amino acids. Germline V CDR1 and CDR2: KGHSH, LQKENI. The ends were cut back, 4 bases at V and 6 bases at J, with 15 bases in the middle. The CDR3 DNA reads as TGTGCCAGCTCACTCTCCGGGGGGCTTGATGAAAAACTGTTTTTT. Its translation: CASSLSGGLDEKLFF.

This clone was picked up a small number of times. The chain uses TRBV6-1 and TRBJ1-2; no clear D gene. CDR1 is MNHNS and CDR2 is SASEGT in the germline V gene. The V end lost 5 bases, the J end lost 8 bases, and 18 bases lay between the germline ends. The CDR3 covers 14 residues. DNA for the CDR3: TGTGCCAGCAGTTATGCCCGGGGTGTCGGAGGCTACACCTTC. Translating gives CASSYARGVGGYTF.

The chain has TRBV5-4 and TRBJ1-6; D remains ambiguous. The V gene lost 1 base and the J gene lost 11 bases, with 13 bases spanning the gap. The CDR3 length is 14 residues. CDR1 and CDR2 (germline): SGHNT, YYREEE (reference sequence). DNA of the CDR3: TGTGCCAGCAGCTTGACGGGTACCGGGGCACCCCTCCACTTT. The encoded protein is CASSLTGTGAPLHF.

The J gene is TRBJ2-7, the V gene TRBV30; the match to TRBD1 covers 9 bases. V lost 4 bases to trimming and J lost 5 bases; unmatched junction nucleotides: 9. Germline V CDR1 and CDR2: GTSNPN, SVGIG (reference sequence). The CDR3 has 14 residues. The CDR3 is CAWNLGQGYDEQYF. The CDR3 bases are TGTGCCTGGAATTTGGGACAGGGTTACGACGAGCAGTACTTC.

The rearrangement links TRBV7-9 to TRBJ2-7, with TRBD1 matching over 7 bases. V lost 5 bases, J lost 2 bases, and 9 bases stayed unmatched. From germline, CDR1 is SEHNR and CDR2 FQNEAQ (reference sequence). The CDR3 runs to 15 residues. The CDR3 reads CASSPPDRQPYEQYF. In nucleotides, the CDR3 is TGTGCCAGCAGCCCACCGGACAGGCAACCCTACGAGCAGTACTTC.

On this clone itself: The sample contains more than one DNA sequence encoding this CDR3. The chain is built from TRBV2 and TRBJ2-5; 12 bases are a match to TRBD2. Unmatched junction bases numbered 3, after V lost 5 bases and J lost 5 bases. This CDR3 is 14 amino acids long. Germline values: CDR1 SNHLY, CDR2 FYNNEI. The CDR3 nucleotides are TGTGCCAGCAGTCCCGGGACTAGCGGGGAGACCCAGTACTTC. Protein: CASSPGTSGETQYF.

This clone was seen only a few times. This chain uses TRBV11-3 with TRBJ2-1; D is unclear. Trimming pared 3 bases from V and 0 bases from J, leaving 21 bases between. The CDR3 sequence is 19 residues long. Germline-derived CDR1 and CDR2 are SGHNT and YENEEA. The CDR3 DNA reads as TGTGCCAGCAGCTTTACCCTTTCCCCTAGAGAGAGCTCCTACAATGAGCAGTTCTTC. Protein product: CASSFTLSPRESSYNEQFF.

This chain joins TRBV5-1 and TRBJ2-1, with 8 positions matching TRBD2. V lost 3 bases, J lost 6 bases, and 11 bases stayed unmatched. The CDR3 loop spans 16 amino acids. Germline lookup yields CDR1 SGHRS and CDR2 YFSETQ. DNA for the CDR3: TGCGCCAGCAGCTCCTCGAGCTCGGGAGGGATCAATGAGCAGTTCTTC. Its translation is CASSSSSSGGINEQFF.

The sample holds a few counts of this clone. The chain links TRBV5-1 to TRBJ2-1; 9 bases agree with TRBD1. V shed 5 bases, J shed 0 bases, and the junction held 6 bases outside the gene matches. CDR3 length equals 16 residues. Germline V lookup: CDR1 SGHRS, CDR2 YFSETQ. The CDR3 DNA reads as TGCGCCAGCAGGACAGGACAGGGGAGCTCCTACAATGAGCAGTTCTTC. This translates into CASRTGQGSSYNEQFF.

The J gene is TRBJ2-7, the V gene TRBV9, with D possibly being TRBD1 (5 bases). The CDR3 spans 14 residues. Germline V gene sequence: CDR1 SGDLS, CDR2 YYNGEE. Trimming left V 2 bases short and J 9 bases short, with 18 bases between. The CDR3 nucleotides read TGTGCCAGCAGCGTGAACCCTTTGGACAAAGGGCAGTACTTC. As protein: CASSVNPLDKGQYF.

In this sample, this clone turned up once. The chain is built from TRBV27 and TRBJ1-1, with TRBD1 identical over 8 bases. The germline CDR1 and CDR2 sequences are MNHEY and SMNVEV (reference sequence). This CDR3 region has 12 residues. After removal of 5 bases from V and 12 bases from J, the junction contained 8 bases not matched to a gene. CDR3 protein: CASSPRTGKSFF. CDR3 nucleotide sequence: TGTGCCAGCAGTCCCCGGACAGGGAAGTCTTTCTTT.

The chain couples TRBV4-3 to TRBJ2-7; 14 bases line up with TRBD2. Germline V gene lookup returns CDR1 LGHNA and CDR2 YSLEER. Losses at the gene ends were 0 bases for V and 3 bases for J; bases not matched to a gene: 7. The CDR3 has 18 residues. The CDR3 nucleotides read TGCGCCAGCAGCCAAGATCTCGGACTAGCGGGAGGCTACTACGAGCAGTACTTC. Its protein product is CASSQDLGLAGGYYEQYF.

The rearrangement uses TRBV12-5 and TRBJ2-5, with 11 bases that match TRBD2. The CDR3 totals 16 residues. V lost 1 base, J lost 0 bases, and 1 base stayed unmatched. Germline CDR1 and CDR2: LGHNT and FRNRAP. The DNA of the CDR3 is TGTGCTAGTGGTTTGGGGACTAGCGGGTACCAAGAGACCCAGTACTTC. Encoded protein: CASGLGTSGYQETQYF.

The chain has TRBV18 and TRBJ2-2; 10 positions match TRBD2. Germline lookup yields CDR1 KGHSH and CDR2 LQKENI. V was clipped by 0 bases and J by 6 bases; unmatched bases: 13. The CDR3 covers 19 residues. CDR3 protein: CASSPPRGAGGSTPGELFF. In nucleotides, the CDR3 is TGTGCCAGCTCACCACCGAGAGGAGCGGGAGGGTCGACTCCCGGGGAGCTGTTTTTT.

The count of this clone is one. Other DNA sequences from this sample encode an identical CDR3 as well. The chain recombines TRBV15 with TRBJ2-5, with TRBD2 matching 10 bases. Germline V CDR1 and CDR2: LNHNV, YYDKDF (reference sequence). The CDR3 sequence is 14 residues long. The V segment lost 3 bases and the J segment 2 bases; nucleotides outside the gene matches: 0. CDR3 DNA: TGTGCCACCAGCAGGGGACTAGCGCAAGAGACCCAGTACTTC. This gives the protein CATSRGLAQETQYF.

This clone came up many times. This chain joins TRBV6-6 and TRBJ1-2; 10 bases are a match to TRBD1. This CDR3 has 14 amino acids. CDR1 is MNHNY and CDR2 is SVGAGI in the germline V gene (reference sequence). V lost 7 bases and J lost 4; bases outside the gene matches: 6. The CDR3 region has the DNA TGTGCCAGCAATCGACAGGGGGCCGGCTATGGCTACACCTTC. Protein sequence: CASNRQGAGYGYTF.

The gene calls are TRBV19 and TRBJ2-1, with D possibly matching TRBD2 (7 bases). CDR3 length: 15 residues. The V and J ends lost 8 bases and 7 bases respectively, with 21 bases between them. Germline assignment: CDR1 LNHDA and CDR2 SQIVND (reference sequence). CDR3 sequence reads: CASGARRGGQNEQFF. CDR3 nucleotide sequence: TGTGCCAGTGGGGCGAGGAGGGGGGGCCAGAATGAGCAGTTCTTC.

V is TRBV30 and J is TRBJ2-2, with 13 bases identical to TRBD2. The CDR3 runs 17 residues. Per the germline V gene, CDR1 is GTSNPN and CDR2 is SVGIG (reference sequence). The V segment lost 3 bases and the J segment 2 bases; nucleotides outside the gene matches: 6. The CDR3 reads CAWRALAGGPNTGELFF. The CDR3 coding sequence is TGTGCCTGGAGAGCACTAGCGGGGGGGCCCAACACCGGGGAGCTGTTTTTT.

This clone was picked up a small number of times. The chain recombines TRBV19 with TRBJ2-7; a possible D gene is TRBD1 (6 bases). CDR3 length equals 15 residues. V lost 5 bases and J lost 1, with 15 bases in between. Per the germline V gene, CDR1 is LNHDA and CDR2 is SQIVND (reference sequence). The CDR3 reads CASSPRGQGSYEQYF. Written as DNA, the CDR3 is TGTGCCAGTAGTCCCAGGGGACAAGGATCCTACGAGCAGTACTTC.

The V call is TRBV7-6, the J call TRBJ1-1; D remains unclear. This CDR3 comprises 13 residues. Germline assignment: CDR1 SGHVS and CDR2 FNYEAQ. With 1 base removed from V and 10 bases from J, the gap between germline ends came to 13 bases. The CDR3 protein is CASSLGPREGAFF. CDR3 sequence (DNA): TGTGCCAGCAGCTTAGGACCAAGAGAGGGAGCTTTCTTT. Drawing the rest from reference TRBV7-6 and TRBJ1-1, the complete variable domain is GAGVSQSPRYKVTKRGQDVALRCDPISGHVSLYWYRQALGQGPEFLTYFNYEAQQDKSGLPNDRFSAERPEGSISTLTIQRTEQRDSAMYRCASSLGPREGAFFGQGTRLTVV.

The chain is built from TRBV25-1 and TRBJ2-3; 14 bases are shared with TRBD2. CDR3 size: 18 residues. Germline lookup yields CDR1 MGHDK and CDR2 SYGVNS. Trimming took 4 bases from V and 2 from J; bases not matched to a gene: 8. The CDR3 reads CASSGGGLAGDITDTQYF. Here the CDR3 DNA reads TGTGCCAGCAGTGGGGGGGGACTAGCGGGAGACATCACAGATACGCAGTATTTT.

The chain combines TRBV18 with TRBJ2-6; no reliable D call. The CDR3 is 19 residues long. Germline CDR1 reads KGHSH; CDR2 reads LQKENI. Trimming removed 2 bases from V and 0 bases from J, with 17 bases in between. This chain's CDR3 is CASSPDPPSLRSGANVLTF. The CDR3 nucleotides read TGTGCCAGCTCACCAGATCCGCCCTCCCTGCGCTCTGGGGCCAACGTCCTGACTTTC.